The 22 T cell receptor beta chains below come from one sample, sequenced in a study of cytomegalovirus exposure and HLA in healthy donors. Primers included in the PCR were 60 Vbeta and 13 Jbeta primers. Clones were read by immunoSEQ multiplex PCR, and TCRdb kept only the in-frame ones, dropping some. The profile shows about 200,000 clones, roughly four fifths of them singletons. Specimen: PBMCs. These receptors all come from a woman aged 25 to 39 in good health and CMV-seropositive.

The table lists this clone with a few counts. The chain carries TRBV5-1 and TRBJ2-6; D call uncertain. CDR1 SGHRS and CDR2 YFSETQ come from the germline V gene. This CDR3 spans 19 amino acids. Trimming took off 1 base at V and 0 bases at J, with 17 bases between the two ends. CDR3 amino acids: CASSLNGAGLSSGANVLTF. DNA of the CDR3: TGCGCCAGCAGCTTGAATGGCGCAGGCTTAAGCTCTGGGGCCAACGTCCTGACTTTC.

This chain links TRBV4-3 with TRBJ2-7; 9 bases align to TRBD2. Germline V gene data show CDR1 as LGHNA and CDR2 as YSLEER. CDR3 length: 14 amino acids. The ends lost 4 bases at V and 5 bases at J; junction bases unmatched: 6. CDR3 coding DNA: TGCGCCAGCAGCCTAGCGGGAGTCCCCCACGAGCAGTACTTC. Protein product: CASSLAGVPHEQYF.

This clone was detected only once. This chain joins TRBV7-2 and TRBJ2-5; the match to TRBD1 covers 8 bases. Germline trimming cut 4 bases from V and 7 bases from J; bases unmatched to any gene: 11. The length of the CDR3 is 15 residues. CDR1 and CDR2 (germline): SGHTA, FQGNSA. CDR3 in amino acids: CASSSERTGMGTQYF. The CDR3 bases are TGTGCCAGCAGCTCCGAGAGGACAGGGATGGGGACCCAGTACTTC.

The V call is TRBV14, the J call TRBJ2-3; TRBD1 might be the D (5 bases). This CDR3 is 18 amino acids long. Trimming removed 3 bases at V and 1 base at J, with 20 bases between. Germline CDR1 SGHDN, CDR2 FVKESK. The chain's CDR3 is CASSQLGQGKTRTDTQYF. The CDR3 nucleotides are TGTGCCAGCAGCCAGCTCGGACAAGGGAAAACTCGCACAGATACGCAGTATTTT.

The V and J genes are TRBV19 and TRBJ1-5; TRBD1 aligns across 8 bases. Germline V CDR1 and CDR2: LNHDA, SQIVND (reference sequence). Trimming at V came to 4 bases and at J to 9 bases, leaving 5 bases not matched to a gene. The length of the CDR3 is 13 residues. CDR3 in DNA: TGTGCCAGTAGTACGGACAGGGAAGGGCCCCAGCATTTT. It is translated as CASSTDREGPQHF.

CDR3: CASSLEGSNQPQHF. The CDR3 DNA reads as TGTGCCAGCAGTTTGGAGGGTAGCAATCAGCCCCAGCATTTT. This chain joins TRBV27 and TRBJ1-5; D ambiguous. Trimming took 3 bases from V and 0 from J, leaving 6 bases between them. Per the germline V gene, CDR1 is MNHEY and CDR2 is SMNVEV (reference sequence). This CDR3 is built from 14 residues.

The rearrangement uses TRBV10-3 and TRBJ2-7; 9 bases fit TRBD1. The ends lost 6 bases at V and 4 bases at J; junction bases unmatched: 7. The CDR3 is 14 amino acids. CDR1 ENHRY and CDR2 SYGVKD come from the germline V gene. The DNA for the CDR3 is TGTGCCATCAGCGATACCGGGACAGGGTACGAGCAGTACTTC. Residues: CAISDTGTGYEQYF.

In the case of this clone: This specimen includes other DNA sequences encoding the same CDR3. The V gene is TRBV18, the J gene TRBJ1-5, with 8 bases lining up with TRBD1. Germline V CDR1 and CDR2: KGHSH, LQKENI. CDR3 length: 15 amino acids. The V gene end was trimmed by 3 bases and the J gene end by 4 bases; junction bases not matched to a gene: 5. The DNA of the CDR3 is TGTGCCAGCTCACCCGACAGGGGAGGTAATCAGCCCCAGCATTTT. It specifies CASSPDRGGNQPQHF.

The chain combines TRBV7-8 with TRBJ1-4, with 7 bases lining up with TRBD1. The length of the CDR3 is 16 residues. Germline V gives CDR1 SGHVS, CDR2 FQNEAQ. The J segment lost 8 bases and the V segment lost 1 base, leaving 10 bases of the junction unmatched. CDR3 region: CASSLVTGQGGEKLFF. The CDR3 DNA follows: TGTGCCAGCAGCTTAGTGACCGGCCAGGGGGGAGAAAAACTGTTTTTT.

The chain has TRBV18 and TRBJ1-1; D may be TRBD1 (5 bases). The CDR3 is made up of 15 amino acids. Trimming left V 5 bases short and J 2 bases short, with 15 bases between. Per germline, CDR1 KGHSH and CDR2 LQKENI. The CDR3 sequence: CASSTLGGTNTEAFF. CDR3 nucleotides: TGTGCCAGCTCAACTTTGGGGGGGACCAACACTGAAGCTTTCTTT.

This rearrangement joins TRBV27 to TRBJ1-2; D gene uncertain. With 6 bases removed from V and 4 bases from J, the gap between germline ends came to 9 bases. Germline values: CDR1 MNHEY, CDR2 SMNVEV (reference sequence). The CDR3 has 12 amino acids. The CDR3 DNA sequence: TGTGCCAGCAGATACCAGGCCTATGGCTACACCTTC. This codes for CASRYQAYGYTF.

The genes are TRBV6-5 and TRBJ1-1; a possible D gene is TRBD1 (5 bases). CDR3 length equals 12 residues. CDR1 is MNHEY and CDR2 is SVGAGI in the germline V gene. Trimming removed 6 bases from V and 7 bases from J, with 12 bases in between. CDR3 protein: CASSLGGVEAFF. As DNA, the CDR3 is TGTGCCAGCAGCCTTGGGGGGGTTGAAGCTTTCTTT.

This chain joins TRBV7-2 and TRBJ2-6; no reliable D call. This CDR3 is built from 16 residues. Germline CDR1 reads SGHTA; CDR2 reads FQGNSA. The V end lost 2 bases, the J end lost 0 bases, and 8 bases lay between the germline ends. As DNA, the CDR3 is TGTGCCAGCAGCTTAATGAGTAACTCTGGGGCCAACGTCCTGACTTTC. Its protein is CASSLMSNSGANVLTF.

The rearrangement uses TRBV5-1 and TRBJ2-3; no clear D gene. The germline gives CDR1 SGHRS, CDR2 YFSETQ. The ends were cut back, 4 bases at V and 1 base at J, with 10 bases in the middle. The CDR3 is 14 residues long. The CDR3 nucleotides read TGCGCCAGCAGCCCAGATCAGGGCACAGATACGCAGTATTTT. Protein product: CASSPDQGTDTQYF.

The chain has TRBV29-1 and TRBJ2-3, with TRBD1 matching 9 bases. The V segment lost 4 bases and the J segment 2 bases; nucleotides outside the gene matches: 7. Germline V gene data show CDR1 as SQVTM and CDR2 as ANQGSEA. The CDR3 consists of 15 residues. The CDR3 protein is CSVGGRDRDTDTQYF. CDR3 bases: TGCAGCGTTGGGGGGCGGGACAGGGACACAGATACGCAGTATTTT.

The sample holds a few counts of this clone. CDR3 sequence (DNA): TGCGCCAGCAGCCAAGGGGCAGGAACTGAAGCTTTCTTT. This sequence encodes CASSQGAGTEAFF. This chain connects TRBV4-3 to TRBJ1-1, with no clear D. The CDR3 has 13 residues. V was trimmed by 1 base and J by 5 bases, leaving 8 bases between them. Germline V gene data show CDR1 as LGHNA and CDR2 as YSLEER.

This clone appeared a few times. V gene TRBV2 combines with J gene TRBJ2-3; 13 bases are shared with TRBD2. The CDR3 has 14 residues. Germline trimming cut 9 bases from V and 7 bases from J; bases unmatched to any gene: 7. CDR1 is SNHLY and CDR2 is FYNNEI in the germline V gene. CDR3 coding DNA: TGTGCCAGTGAGACTAGCGGGGGGCTGAATACGCAGTATTTT. Amino acids: CASETSGGLNTQYF. Full variable domain (outside the CDR3, taken from reference TRBV2 and TRBJ2-3): EPEVTQTPSHQVTQMGQEVILRCVPISNHLYFYWYRQILGQKVEFLVSFYNNEISEKSEIFDDQFSVERPDGSNFTLKIRSTKLEDSAMYFCASETSGGLNTQYFGPGTRLTVL.

This clone showed up just once. This chain joins TRBV7-6 and TRBJ2-1, with 9 bases fitting TRBD2. The CDR3 consists of 16 residues. Looked up from germline, CDR1 is SGHVS and CDR2 is FNYEAQ. V was clipped by 2 bases and J by 4 bases; unmatched bases: 6. The CDR3 sequence is CASSLMPAGGYNEQFF. The CDR3 bases are TGTGCCAGCAGCTTAATGCCAGCGGGAGGATACAATGAGCAGTTCTTC.

This clone came up once. The rearrangement links TRBV7-9 to TRBJ1-1, with TRBD1 identical over 7 bases. The CDR3 runs to 14 residues. V shed 4 bases, J shed 5 bases, and the junction held 7 bases outside the gene matches. Germline CDR1 and CDR2: SEHNR and FQNEAQ (reference sequence). The CDR3 spells CASSSAGGQTEAFF. The CDR3 DNA follows: TGTGCCAGCAGCTCGGCAGGGGGACAAACTGAAGCTTTCTTT.

This chain connects TRBV28 to TRBJ2-5; TRBD1 matches 8 bases. Per germline, CDR1 MDHEN and CDR2 SYDVKM. Trimming cost V 6 bases and J 9 bases; bases outside gene matches: 12. The CDR3 is 14 residues long. The CDR3 here is CASSFTGTGFSQYF. CDR3 bases: TGTGCCAGCAGCTTTACCGGGACAGGCTTTTCCCAGTACTTC.

Note on this clone: The junction does not match germline at one end; this may be a read error. The chain carries TRBV6-6 and TRBJ2-7; maybe TRBD2 (7 bases). CDR3 length: 11 residues. Germline V gene lookup returns CDR1 MNHNY and CDR2 SVGAGI (reference sequence). Here the CDR3 reads CASSRGAEQCF. In DNA form, the CDR3 reads TGTGCCAGCAGCCGGGGGGCCGAGCAGTGCTTC.

The V and J genes are TRBV15 and TRBJ2-7, with 11 bases fitting TRBD2. Germline loops: CDR1 LNHNV, CDR2 YYDKDF (reference sequence). There are 16 residues in the CDR3. V lost 4 bases to trimming and J lost 2 bases; unmatched junction nucleotides: 7. In DNA form, the CDR3 reads TGTGCCACCAGCACCGCGACTAGCGGGGTACCCTACGAGCAGTACTTC. Encoded protein: CATSTATSGVPYEQYF.